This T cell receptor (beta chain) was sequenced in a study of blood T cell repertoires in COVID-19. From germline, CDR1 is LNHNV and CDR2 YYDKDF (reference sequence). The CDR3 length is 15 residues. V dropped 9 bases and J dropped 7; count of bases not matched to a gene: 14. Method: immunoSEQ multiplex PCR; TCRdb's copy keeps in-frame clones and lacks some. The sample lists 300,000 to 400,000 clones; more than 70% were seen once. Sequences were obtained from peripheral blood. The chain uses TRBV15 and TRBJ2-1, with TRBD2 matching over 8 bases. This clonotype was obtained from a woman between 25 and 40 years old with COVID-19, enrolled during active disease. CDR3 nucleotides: TGTGCCACTCGAAACGGGAGGGCGACAAGGAATGAGCAGTTCTTC. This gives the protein CATRNGRATRNEQFF. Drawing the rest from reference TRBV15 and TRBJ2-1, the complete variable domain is DAMVIQNPRYQVTQFGKPVTLSCSQTLNHNVMYWYQQKSSQAPKLLFHYYDKDFNNEADTPDNFQSRRPNTSFCFLDIRSPGLGDTAMYLCATRNGRATRNEQFFGPGTRLTVL.